This TCR beta chain was obtained from a study of T cell responses to AZD1222 COVID-19 vaccine. Study-level background: Second doses at about 4 or about 12 weeks were pooled. General study findings and limits: Samples come after the peak T cell response, not at day 14.

The CDR3 length is 13 residues. Trimming took off 0 bases at V and 5 bases at J, with 10 bases between the two ends. Germline V gene data show CDR1 as GTSNPN and CDR2 as SVGIG (reference sequence). Regarding this clone: What it binds is not known.

This table comes from immunoSEQ multiplex PCR, and its TCRdb copy is limited to in-frame clones, with some not included. In the table there are more than 150,000 clones, 92% of which are singletons. This sequence was found in an adult in good health. This chain connects TRBV30 to TRBJ1-2; D is possibly TRBD1 (5 bases). The input for sequencing was peripheral blood, taken on day 0 of AZD1222 vaccination. CDR3 loop: CAWSVDPGYGYTF. The CDR3 nucleotides are TGTGCCTGGAGTGTAGACCCAGGGTATGGCTACACCTTC. Full variable domain (outside the CDR3, taken from reference TRBV30 and TRBJ1-2): SQTIHQWPATLVQPVGSPLSLECTVEGTSNPNLYWYRQAAGRGLQLLFYSVGIGQISSEVPQNLSASRPQDRQFILSSKKLLLSDSGFYLCAWSVDPGYGYTFGSGTRLTVV.